Presented here are 7 T cell receptor beta chains from one specimen sequenced in a study of response to subunit inactivated influenza vaccine (dated by TCRdb to 2016 to 2018). The library was obtained by RT-PCR. The reads were generated on an Illumina HiSeq 2500. TCRdb reprocessing: public reads trimmed at Q25 with fastp, clones called with MiXCR, in-frame beta chains kept. A single entry per CDR3 protein holds the most common genes and DNA from its merged rows. This sample holds 800,000 to 1,000,000 distinct CDR3 sequences; approximately 22% were observed only once. Jointly, the top ten make up 9.5% to 13% of the sample. The sequenced sample was PBMCs from blood, obtained about 5 days after vaccination. All receptors derive from a man aged 45-65 years who received an inactivated influenza vaccine. Donor details come from another sample of the same person, matched by shared clones.

V gene TRBV3-1 combines with J gene TRBJ1-4; D unclear. The CDR3 is made up of 12 amino acids. Germline V gene sequence: CDR1 LGHDT, CDR2 YNNKEL (reference sequence). With 1 base removed from V and 6 bases from J, the gap between germline ends came to 3 bases. CDR3 residues: CASSQVDEKLFF. The DNA of the CDR3 is TGTGCCAGCAGCCAAGTCGATGAAAAACTGTTTTTT.

At least ten counts were recorded for this clonotype. The J gene is TRBJ1-6, the V gene TRBV28; D might be TRBD1 (6 bases). V gave up 4 bases and J gave up 9 bases, with 7 bases separating them. The CDR3 runs 12 residues. CDR1 is MDHEN and CDR2 is SYDVKM in the germline V gene. In DNA form, the CDR3 reads TGTGCCAGCAGTTCAGGGGCTTCACCCCTCCACTTT. Translated: CASSSGASPLHF. The whole variable domain, filled in from reference TRBV28 and TRBJ1-6, reads DVKVTQSSRYLVKRTGEKVFLECVQDMDHENMFWYRQDPGLGLRLIYFSYDVKMKEKGDIPEGYSVSREKKERFSLILESASTNQTSMYLCASSSGASPLHFGNGTRLTVT.

This chain joins TRBV5-8 and TRBJ2-1; TRBD1 agrees at 7 bases. Per germline, CDR1 SGHTS and CDR2 YDEGEE. The CDR3 consists of 16 residues. V trimming: 4 bases; J trimming: 3 bases; junction bases outside the gene matches: 10. The CDR3 nucleotides are TGTGCCAGCAGCGCCCGACAGGGTTTGGGCTACAATGAGCAGTTCTTC. It yields the protein CASSARQGLGYNEQFF.

This clonotype was counted many times. J is TRBJ2-7 and V is TRBV5-6; a possible D gene is TRBD1 (6 bases). Trimming left V 4 bases short and J 3 bases short, with 11 bases between. CDR3 size: 13 residues. Germline-derived CDR1 and CDR2 are SGHDT and YYEEEE. DNA of the CDR3: TGTGCCAGCAGCGGGACACCCTTCTACGAGCAGTACTTC. It translates to CASSGTPFYEQYF.

A few counts support this clonotype. The chain links TRBV29-1 to TRBJ2-7; 13 bases match TRBD2. This CDR3 is built from 14 residues. Germline values: CDR1 SQVTM, CDR2 ANQGSEA. V was pared by 2 bases and J by 6 bases, with 4 bases of the junction left unmatched. CDR3 region: CSVERGTSGTEQYF. CDR3 DNA sequence: TGCAGCGTTGAAAGAGGGACTAGCGGGACCGAGCAGTACTTC.

V and J are TRBV20-1 and TRBJ1-5, with unresolved D. V shed 3 bases and J shed 4 bases, with 10 bases lying between them. Looked up from germline, CDR1 is DFQATT and CDR2 is SNEGSKA (reference sequence). The CDR3 is made up of 13 amino acids. The CDR3, as DNA: TGCAGTGCTAGCCCGACCCGAAATCAGCCCCAGCATTTT. This translates into CSASPTRNQPQHF.

This clonotype has only a few counts. The genes are TRBV12-3 or TRBV12-4 and TRBJ2-7; no reliable D call. V lost 6 bases to trimming and J lost 6 bases, with 15 bases between them. The CDR3 consists of 13 residues. This chain's CDR3 is CASSRNGVREQYF. The CDR3 DNA follows: TGTGCCAGCAGCCGTAATGGGGTCCGCGAGCAGTACTTC.